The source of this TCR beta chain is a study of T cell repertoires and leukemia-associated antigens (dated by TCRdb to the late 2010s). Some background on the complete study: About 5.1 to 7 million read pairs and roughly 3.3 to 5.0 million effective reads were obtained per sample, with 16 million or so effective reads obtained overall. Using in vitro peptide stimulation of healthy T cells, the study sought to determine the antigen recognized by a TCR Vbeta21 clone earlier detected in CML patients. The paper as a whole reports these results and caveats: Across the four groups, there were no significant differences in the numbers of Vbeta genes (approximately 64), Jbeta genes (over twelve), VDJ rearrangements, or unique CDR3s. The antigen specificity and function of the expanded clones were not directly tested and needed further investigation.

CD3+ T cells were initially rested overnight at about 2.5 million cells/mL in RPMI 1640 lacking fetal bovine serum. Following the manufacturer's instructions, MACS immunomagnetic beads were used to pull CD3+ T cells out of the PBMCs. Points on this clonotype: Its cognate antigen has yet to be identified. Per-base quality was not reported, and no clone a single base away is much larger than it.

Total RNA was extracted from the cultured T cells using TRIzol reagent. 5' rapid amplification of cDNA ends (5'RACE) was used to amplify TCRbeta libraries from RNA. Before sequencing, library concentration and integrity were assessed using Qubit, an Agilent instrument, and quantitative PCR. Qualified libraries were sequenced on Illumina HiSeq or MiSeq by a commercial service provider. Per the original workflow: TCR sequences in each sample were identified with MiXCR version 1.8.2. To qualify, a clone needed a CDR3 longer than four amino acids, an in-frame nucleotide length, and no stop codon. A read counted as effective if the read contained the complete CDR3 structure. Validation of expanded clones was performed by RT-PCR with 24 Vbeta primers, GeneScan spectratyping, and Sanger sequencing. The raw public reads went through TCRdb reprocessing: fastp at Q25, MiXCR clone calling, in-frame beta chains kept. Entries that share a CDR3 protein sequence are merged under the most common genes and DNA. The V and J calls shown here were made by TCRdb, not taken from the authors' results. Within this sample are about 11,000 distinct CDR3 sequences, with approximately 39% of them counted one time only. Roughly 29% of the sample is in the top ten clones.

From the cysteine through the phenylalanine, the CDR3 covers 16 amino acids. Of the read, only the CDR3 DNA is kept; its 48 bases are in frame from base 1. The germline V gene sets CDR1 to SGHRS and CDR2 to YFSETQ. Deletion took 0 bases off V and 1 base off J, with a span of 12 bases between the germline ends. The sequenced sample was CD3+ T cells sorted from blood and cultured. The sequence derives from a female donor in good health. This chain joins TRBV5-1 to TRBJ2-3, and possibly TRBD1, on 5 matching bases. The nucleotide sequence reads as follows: TGCGCCAGCAGCTTGGACAGGATGAGTGGCACAGATACGCAGTATTTT. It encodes CASSLDRMSGTDTQYF.